This paragraph reports one T cell receptor beta chain. The entry originates in a study of shared clonotypes between healthy human individuals. Only in-frame clones appear in the TCRdb table, and some are missing; sequencing was by immunoSEQ multiplex PCR. Of around 690,000 clones in the sample, 90% were seen once. CCR7-negative CD45RA+ TemRA cells were pooled with CD45RO+ cells for CD8 memory. The length of the CDR3 is 14 residues. Per the germline V gene, CDR1 is SGHTA and CDR2 is FQGTGA. Trimming pared 5 bases from V and 10 bases from J, leaving 21 bases between. V and J are TRBV7-3 and TRBJ2-7, with a possible D match to TRBD1 (5 bases). The TCR was taken from a man younger than 30 in good health. Some clones in this sample may be carry-over from other donors' samples. The sample taken for sequencing was memory CD8+ T cells from PBMCs. The subset denotes: CD45RO+ cells pooled with CCR7-negative TemRA cells. The CDR3 reads CASSPHQSRAVQYF. The CDR3 DNA sequence: TGTGCCAGCAGCCCCCATCAATCCAGGGCGGTACAGTACTTC.